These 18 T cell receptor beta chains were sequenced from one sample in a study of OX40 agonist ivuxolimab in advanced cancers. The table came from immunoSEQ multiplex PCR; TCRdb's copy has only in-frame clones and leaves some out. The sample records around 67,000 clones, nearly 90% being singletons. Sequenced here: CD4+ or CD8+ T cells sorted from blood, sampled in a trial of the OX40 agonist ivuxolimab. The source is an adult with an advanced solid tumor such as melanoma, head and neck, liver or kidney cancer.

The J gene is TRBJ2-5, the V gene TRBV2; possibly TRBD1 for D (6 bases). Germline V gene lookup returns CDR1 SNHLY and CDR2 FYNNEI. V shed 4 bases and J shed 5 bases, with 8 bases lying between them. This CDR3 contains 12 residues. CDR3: CASSGQGETQYF. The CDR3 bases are TGTGCCAGCAGTGGGCAGGGGGAGACCCAGTACTTC.

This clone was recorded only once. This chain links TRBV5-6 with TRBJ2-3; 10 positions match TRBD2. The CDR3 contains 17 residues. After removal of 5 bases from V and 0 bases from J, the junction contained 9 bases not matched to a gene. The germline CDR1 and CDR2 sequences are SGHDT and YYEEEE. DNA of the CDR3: TGTGCCAGCAGTCCTCTAGCGGGGGCGATTAGCACAGATACGCAGTATTTT. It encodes CASSPLAGAISTDTQYF.

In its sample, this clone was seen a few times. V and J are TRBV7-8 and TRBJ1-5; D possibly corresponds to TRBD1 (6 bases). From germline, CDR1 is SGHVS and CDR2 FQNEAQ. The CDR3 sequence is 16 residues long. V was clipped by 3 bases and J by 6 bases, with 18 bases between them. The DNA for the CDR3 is TGTGCCAGCAGCTTCCGAAATCGGGGGGCTGTTCAGCCCCAGCATTTT. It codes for CASSFRNRGAVQPQHF.

CDR3 sequence: CASSPLTGGRADTQYF. In DNA form, the CDR3 reads TGTGCCAGCTCACCACTCACGGGGGGTCGGGCAGATACGCAGTATTTT. The chain couples TRBV18 to TRBJ2-3, with TRBD2 identical over 7 bases. The CDR3 runs 16 residues. CDR1 and CDR2 from the germline V gene are KGHSH and LQKENI. J was trimmed by 4 bases and V by 1 base; bases with no gene match: 8.

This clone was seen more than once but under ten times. The CDR3 DNA follows: TGTGCCAGCAGCCCTAGCTTTCAAGCAACTAATGAAAAACTGTTTTTT. Residues: CASSPSFQATNEKLFF. The V call is TRBV7-2, the J call TRBJ1-4; D is uncertain. CDR3 size: 16 residues. CDR1 and CDR2 (germline): SGHTA, FQGNSA. The V end lost 5 bases, the J end lost 0 bases, and 13 bases lay between the germline ends. Based on the CDR3 plus reference TRBV7-2 and TRBJ1-4, the full variable domain is GAGVSQSPSNKVTEKGKDVELRCDPISGHTALYWYRQSLGQGLEFLIYFQGNSAPDKSGLPSDRFSAERTGGSVSTLTIQRTQQEDSAVYLCASSPSFQATNEKLFFGSGTQLSVL.

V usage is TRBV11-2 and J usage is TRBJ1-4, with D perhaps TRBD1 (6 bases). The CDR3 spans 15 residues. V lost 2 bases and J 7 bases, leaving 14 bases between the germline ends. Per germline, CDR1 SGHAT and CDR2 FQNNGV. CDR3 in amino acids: CASSLIRGGIEKLFF. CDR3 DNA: TGTGCCAGCAGCTTAATCAGGGGTGGAATTGAAAAACTGTTTTTT.

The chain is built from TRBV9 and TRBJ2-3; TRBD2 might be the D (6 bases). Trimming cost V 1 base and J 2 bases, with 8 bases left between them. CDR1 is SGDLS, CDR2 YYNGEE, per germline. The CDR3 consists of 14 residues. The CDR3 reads CASSVTDYTDTQYF. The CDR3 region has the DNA TGTGCCAGCAGCGTAACGGACTACACAGATACGCAGTATTTT.

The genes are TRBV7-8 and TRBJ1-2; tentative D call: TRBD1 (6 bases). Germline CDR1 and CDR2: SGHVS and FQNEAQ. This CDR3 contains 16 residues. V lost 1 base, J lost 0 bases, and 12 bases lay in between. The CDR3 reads CASSLGWAGANYGYTF. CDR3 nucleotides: TGTGCCAGCAGCTTAGGATGGGCAGGGGCTAACTATGGCTACACCTTC.

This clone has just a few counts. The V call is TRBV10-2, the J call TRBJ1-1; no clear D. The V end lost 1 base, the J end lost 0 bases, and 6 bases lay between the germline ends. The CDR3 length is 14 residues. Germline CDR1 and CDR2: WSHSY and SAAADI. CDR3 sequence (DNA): TGCGCCAGCAGTGAGTACGGGTTGAACACTGAAGCTTTCTTT. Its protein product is CASSEYGLNTEAFF.

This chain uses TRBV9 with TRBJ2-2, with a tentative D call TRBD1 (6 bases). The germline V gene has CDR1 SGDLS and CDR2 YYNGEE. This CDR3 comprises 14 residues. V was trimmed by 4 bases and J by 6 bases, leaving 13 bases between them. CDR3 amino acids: CASSPTGNPGELFF. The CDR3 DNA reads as TGTGCCAGCAGCCCCACAGGGAATCCCGGGGAGCTGTTTTTT. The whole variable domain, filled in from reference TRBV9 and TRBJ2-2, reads DSGVTQTPKHLITATGQRVTLRCSPRSGDLSVYWYQQSLDQGLQFLIQYYNGEERAKGNILERFSAQQFPDLHSELNLSSLELGDSALYFCASSPTGNPGELFFGEGSRLTVL.

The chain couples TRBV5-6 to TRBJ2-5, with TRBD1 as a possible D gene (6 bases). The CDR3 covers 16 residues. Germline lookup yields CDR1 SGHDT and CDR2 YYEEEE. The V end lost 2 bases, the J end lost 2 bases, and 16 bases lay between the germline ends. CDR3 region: CASSFLWPDRQETQYF. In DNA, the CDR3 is TGTGCCAGCAGCTTTCTGTGGCCGGACAGACAAGAGACCCAGTACTTC.

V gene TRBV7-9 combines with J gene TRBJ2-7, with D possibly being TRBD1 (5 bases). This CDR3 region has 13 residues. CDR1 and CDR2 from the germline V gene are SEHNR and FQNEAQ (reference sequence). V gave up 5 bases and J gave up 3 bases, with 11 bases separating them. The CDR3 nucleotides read TGTGCCAGCAGCCGAACCCAGGGCTACGAGCAGTACTTC. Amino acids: CASSRTQGYEQYF. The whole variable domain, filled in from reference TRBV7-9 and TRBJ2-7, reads DTGVSQNPRHKITKRGQNVTFRCDPISEHNRLYWYRQTLGQGPEFLTYFQNEAQLEKSRLLSDRFSAERPKGSFSTLEIQRTEQGDSAMYLCASSRTQGYEQYFGPGTRLTVT.

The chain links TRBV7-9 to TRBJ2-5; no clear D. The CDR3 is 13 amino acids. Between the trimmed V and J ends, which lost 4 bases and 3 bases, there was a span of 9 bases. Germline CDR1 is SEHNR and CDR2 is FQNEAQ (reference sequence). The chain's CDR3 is CASSYGNKETQYF. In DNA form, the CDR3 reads TGTGCCAGCAGCTACGGAAACAAAGAGACCCAGTACTTC.

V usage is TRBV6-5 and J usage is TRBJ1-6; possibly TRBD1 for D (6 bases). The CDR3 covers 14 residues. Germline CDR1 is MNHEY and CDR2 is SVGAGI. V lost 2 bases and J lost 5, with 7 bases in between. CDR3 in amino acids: CASSYGGHNSPLHF. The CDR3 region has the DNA TGTGCCAGCAGTTACGGGGGGCATAATTCACCCCTCCACTTT.

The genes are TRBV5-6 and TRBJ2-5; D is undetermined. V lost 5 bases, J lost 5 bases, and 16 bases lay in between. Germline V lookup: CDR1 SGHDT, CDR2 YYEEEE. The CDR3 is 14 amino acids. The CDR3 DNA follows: TGTGCCAGCAGTCCCGGCTGGACGTGGGAGACCCAGTACTTC. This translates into CASSPGWTWETQYF.

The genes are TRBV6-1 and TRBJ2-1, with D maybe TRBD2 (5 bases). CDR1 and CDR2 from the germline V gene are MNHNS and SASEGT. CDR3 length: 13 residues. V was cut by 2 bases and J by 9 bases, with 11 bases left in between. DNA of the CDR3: TGTGCCAGCAGTGAACGCGGGTGGGGTGAGCAGTTCTTC. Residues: CASSERGWGEQFF.

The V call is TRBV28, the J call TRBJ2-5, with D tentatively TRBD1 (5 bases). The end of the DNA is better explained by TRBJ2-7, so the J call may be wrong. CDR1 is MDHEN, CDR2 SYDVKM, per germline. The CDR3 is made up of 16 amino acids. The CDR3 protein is CASSSFGRGATYEQYF. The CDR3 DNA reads TGTGCCAGCAGTAGCTTCGGTAGGGGCGCCACCTACGAGCAGTACTTC.

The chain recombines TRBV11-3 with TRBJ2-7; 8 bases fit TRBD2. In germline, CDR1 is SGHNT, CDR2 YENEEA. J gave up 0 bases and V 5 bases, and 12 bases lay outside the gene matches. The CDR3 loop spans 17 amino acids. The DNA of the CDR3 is TGTGCCAGCAGCCGGGGGGGCCCGGGGGTCGGCTCCTACGAGCAGTACTTC. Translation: CASSRGGPGVGSYEQYF.